The 21 T cell receptor beta chains below all came from one sample that was sequenced in a study of neurological immune-mediated disorders. TCRdb fed the 5' RACE reads into MiXCR, producing one record per CDR3 protein. In the table there are 84,000 or so distinct CDR3 sequences, around a tenth of which are singletons. The sequenced sample consisted of PBMCs. The source is a man in his forties in good health.

This clonotype was observed many times. The V and J genes are TRBV10-3 and TRBJ1-6, with D perhaps TRBD1 (6 bases). Germline lookup yields CDR1 ENHRY and CDR2 SYGVKD. The CDR3 has 15 amino acids. V dropped 2 bases and J dropped 10 bases, with 15 bases sitting between them. CDR3 loop: CAISEEGGGNSPLHF. The CDR3 DNA reads as TGTGCCATCAGTGAGGAGGGGGGCGGTAACTCACCCCTCCACTTT.

This clonotype was seen ten or more times. The chain employs TRBV12-3 or TRBV12-4 and TRBJ2-3, with a weak D call TRBD1 (5 bases). CDR3 length: 16 residues. Trimming stripped 0 bases from V and 0 bases from J, with 10 bases between. In DNA, the CDR3 is TGTGCCAGCAGTTTAGCCCCAGGGTCTAGCACAGATACGCAGTATTTT. Amino acid sequence: CASSLAPGSSTDTQYF.

The rearrangement joins TRBV6-2 or TRBV6-3 to TRBJ2-1; maybe TRBD2 (7 bases). Trimming took 0 bases from V and 7 from J, leaving 22 bases between them. The CDR3 contains 18 residues. Looked up from germline, CDR1 is MNHEY and CDR2 is SVGEGT. The CDR3 is CASSYSSEGGAFGNEQFF. CDR3 nucleotide sequence: TGTGCCAGCAGTTACTCGTCCGAGGGGGGGGCCTTTGGAAATGAGCAGTTCTTC.

This clonotype was observed at least ten times. The rearrangement joins TRBV29-1 to TRBJ1-1, with TRBD1 matching 7 bases. J was trimmed by 3 bases and V by 5 bases; bases with no gene match: 3. The CDR3 is 12 amino acids. Germline V gene sequence: CDR1 SQVTM, CDR2 ANQGSEA. CDR3 amino acids: CSVLGQYTEAFF. The DNA for the CDR3 is TGCAGCGTTCTGGGACAGTACACTGAAGCTTTCTTT.

Points on this clonotype: At one end the junction does not follow the germline gene, possibly because of a read error. J is TRBJ1-1 and V is TRBV7-2, with a possible D match to TRBD1 (5 bases). CDR3 length equals 15 residues. CDR1 and CDR2 (germline): SGHTA, FQGNSA. CDR3 protein: CAISLAMGQNTEAFF. CDR3 in DNA: TGTGCCATCAGCTTAGCTATGGGGCAGAACACTGAAGCTTTCTTT.

This clonotype was counted many times. The rearrangement joins TRBV7-6 to TRBJ2-7; D could derive from TRBD1 or TRBD2 (6 bases each). The V end lost 0 bases, the J end lost 5 bases, and 14 bases lay between the germline ends. Germline V CDR1 and CDR2: SGHVS, FNYEAQ. The CDR3 totals 15 residues. CDR3 in DNA: TGTGCCAGCAGCTTAGCGGGGGGCCCTCTAAACGAGCAGTACTTC. It specifies CASSLAGGPLNEQYF.

Ten or more counts support this clonotype. The chain combines TRBV10-3 with TRBJ2-3; D may be TRBD2 (5 bases). Germline CDR1 and CDR2: ENHRY and SYGVKD. This CDR3 region has 11 residues. Trimming pared 10 bases from V and 2 bases from J, leaving 7 bases between. CDR3 nucleotide sequence: TGTGCCACCGGGGACACAGATACGCAGTATTTT. Its protein is CATGDTDTQYF.

The V gene is TRBV18, the J gene TRBJ2-5; 15 nucleotides align to TRBD2. Trimming at V came to 3 bases and at J to 5 bases, leaving 4 bases not matched to a gene. There are 16 residues in the CDR3. Germline CDR1 is KGHSH and CDR2 is LQKENI. CDR3 amino acids: CASSPGTSGRRETQYF. For the CDR3, the DNA is TGTGCCAGCTCACCTGGGACTAGCGGGAGGAGGGAGACCCAGTACTTC.

In its sample, this clonotype was seen many times. The chain uses TRBV6-6 and TRBJ2-3; D not resolved. V gave up 4 bases and J gave up 4 bases, with 15 bases separating them. This CDR3 is built from 15 residues. Per the germline V gene, CDR1 is MNHNY and CDR2 is SVGAGI (reference sequence). CDR3 sequence: CASSSPSLSPDTQYF. In nucleotides, the CDR3 is TGTGCCAGCAGTTCCCCCAGCCTATCCCCAGATACGCAGTATTTT.

J is TRBJ2-5 and V is TRBV15; D possibly corresponds to TRBD2 (6 bases). CDR3 size: 14 residues. Germline-derived CDR1 and CDR2 are LNHNV and YYDKDF (reference sequence). V lost 1 base to trimming and J lost 5 bases, with 11 bases between them. The CDR3 sequence is CATSRGGSGETQYF. The CDR3 DNA is TGTGCCACCAGCAGAGGAGGTAGCGGCGAGACCCAGTACTTC.

V gene TRBV11-2 combines with J gene TRBJ2-3, with 12 bases lining up with TRBD2. With 5 bases clipped from V and 2 bases from J, the junction kept 5 bases outside the gene matches. The germline V gene encodes CDR1 SGHAT and CDR2 FQNNGV. The CDR3 is made up of 16 amino acids. As DNA, the CDR3 is TGTGCCAGCAGCCCAGGACTAGCGGGAACCACAGATACGCAGTATTTT. Amino acid sequence: CASSPGLAGTTDTQYF.

The table lists this clonotype with many counts. V and J are TRBV27 and TRBJ1-1; 7 bases match TRBD1. From germline, CDR1 is MNHEY and CDR2 SMNVEV (reference sequence). The V and J ends lost 4 bases and 5 bases, in that order; junction bases with no gene match: 4. This CDR3 contains 13 residues. CDR3 bases: TGTGCCAGCAGTTGGGACAGCGGGACTGAAGCTTTCTTT. Protein sequence: CASSWDSGTEAFF.

This clonotype has at least ten counts. The chain couples TRBV2 to TRBJ2-7, with TRBD1 matching over 11 bases. J was trimmed by 3 bases and V by 7 bases; bases with no gene match: 5. The CDR3 has 14 residues. Germline V gene lookup returns CDR1 SNHLY and CDR2 FYNNEI. CDR3 bases: TGTGCCAGCAATACCGGGACAGGGGGCTACGAGCAGTACTTC. Translating it yields CASNTGTGGYEQYF.

This clonotype was counted ten times or more. The chain links TRBV12-3 or TRBV12-4 to TRBJ2-7; D not resolved. CDR3 length: 11 residues. The V end lost 3 bases, the J end lost 5 bases, and 5 bases lay between the germline ends. The chain's CDR3 is CASSFKHEQYF. The CDR3 DNA sequence: TGTGCCAGCAGTTTTAAACACGAGCAGTACTTC.

This clonotype was counted only a few times. This chain joins TRBV4-1 and TRBJ2-7; D unclear. The germline V gene has CDR1 MGHRA and CDR2 YSYEKL. With 1 base removed from V and 7 bases from J, the gap between germline ends came to 14 bases. The CDR3 totals 14 residues. The CDR3 region is CASSQVTQSWEQYF. As DNA, the CDR3 is TGCGCCAGCAGCCAAGTAACCCAATCGTGGGAGCAGTACTTC.

Ten or more counts support this clonotype. The V call is TRBV11-2, the J call TRBJ2-7; D call uncertain. The CDR3 has 12 residues. Trimming took off 1 base at V and 6 bases at J, with 7 bases between the two ends. CDR1 and CDR2 (germline): SGHAT, FQNNGV. CDR3 bases: TGTGCCAGCAGCTTAGGCTCCGTCGAGCAGTACTTC. Amino acid sequence: CASSLGSVEQYF.

For this clonotype: With a much larger clone just one base away, this may be a read error. The conserved final phenylalanine or tryptophan is absent from the CDR3, which likely points to a read error. This rearrangement joins TRBV12-3 or TRBV12-4 to TRBJ1-6; D might be TRBD1 (5 bases). This CDR3 is 17 amino acids long. V was cut by 6 bases and J by 4 bases, with 19 bases left in between. DNA for the CDR3: TGTGCCAGCAGCACTGCCTACGGGGGACCGTATAATTCACCCCTCCACATT. It translates to CASSTAYGGPYNSPLHI.

The rearrangement links TRBV14 to TRBJ2-3, with D possibly being TRBD2 (5 bases). The germline CDR1 and CDR2 sequences are SGHDN and FVKESK. V was trimmed by 3 bases and J by 2 bases, leaving 15 bases between them. CDR3 length: 16 residues. This chain's CDR3 is CASSQEADSFTDTQYF. The CDR3 nucleotides are TGTGCCAGCAGCCAGGAAGCGGATTCCTTCACAGATACGCAGTATTTT. Full variable domain (rest looked up from reference TRBV14 and TRBJ2-3): EAGVTQFPSHSVIEKGQTVTLRCDPISGHDNLYWYRRVMGKEIKFLLHFVKESKQDESGMPNNRFLAERTGGTYSTLKVQPAELEDSGVYFCASSQEADSFTDTQYFGPGTRLTVL.

The sample holds a few counts of this clonotype. The chain uses TRBV19 and TRBJ1-6; 7 bases match TRBD1. Germline lookup yields CDR1 LNHDA and CDR2 SQIVND (reference sequence). The CDR3 runs 14 residues. V shed 4 bases, J shed 7 bases, and the junction held 4 bases outside the gene matches. This chain's CDR3 is CASSKQGQNSPLHF. CDR3 bases: TGTGCCAGTAGTAAACAGGGGCAGAATTCACCCCTCCACTTT. Variable domain in full (rest from reference TRBV19 and TRBJ1-6): DGGITQSPKYLFRKEGQNVTLSCEQNLNHDAMYWYRQDPGQGLRLIYYSQIVNDFQKGDIAEGYSVSREKKESFPLTVTSAQKNPTAFYLCASSKQGQNSPLHFGNGTRLTVT.

This clonotype has a count of ten or more. The chain uses TRBV29-1 and TRBJ1-1; D not resolved. Germline V lookup: CDR1 SQVTM, CDR2 ANQGSEA. There are 13 residues in the CDR3. The germline V and J ends were trimmed by 4 bases and 1 base, with 10 bases remaining between them. Here the CDR3 reads CSVGHDPNTEAFF. DNA of the CDR3: TGCAGCGTTGGACACGATCCGAACACTGAAGCTTTCTTT.

This clonotype was detected a few times. This sequence joins TRBV29-1 and TRBJ1-2; 8 nucleotides line up with TRBD1. Unmatched junction bases numbered 11, after V lost 3 bases and J lost 2 bases. This CDR3 contains 16 residues. CDR1 and CDR2 (germline): SQVTM, ANQGSEA. CDR3 sequence (DNA): TGCAGCGTTGACGAGTCCTCGGGGACAGGAAACTATGGCTACACCTTC. Translated: CSVDESSGTGNYGYTF.